The entry below gives a single T cell receptor beta chain sequence along with its context. This clonotype was detected a few times. Its antigen is currently not known. No quality values exist for individual bases; no much larger clone is one base distant. Donors were 39 systemically healthy Caucasian individuals from Russia aged roughly 6 to 100 years. Each donor gave approximately 9.3 milliliters of peripheral blood, collected into EDTA-treated Vacutainer tubes. Ficoll-Paque density-gradient centrifugation was used to isolate PBMCs, with at least 6 million obtained per sample. Total RNA was extracted from PBMCs with Trizol reagent, with at least 6 micrograms obtained per sample. For every donor, an aliquot of PBMCs went through flow cytometry to measure the percentages of naive CD45RAhigh/CD27high T cells. The library was prepared using 5' RACE. For sequencing, an Illumina HiSeq 2500 was employed. The second PCR ran for roughly 7 to 11 cycles and used a J-beta primer mix along with a sample-barcoded 5' primer. Each TCR beta cDNA molecule received a unique molecular identifier from a template-switch 5' adaptor carrying 12 random nucleotides. At least 2.5 million CDR3-containing paired-end reads were obtained from each sample. The Mint cDNA synthesis kit, primed by a TRBC-specific oligonucleotide, was used to synthesize first-strand cDNA from all RNA. All cDNA was treated with uracil-DNA glycosylase and then went through a first 18-cycle PCR with the universal primers M1SS and BC2_uni_R. Processing in the source paper ran as follows. For normalization, 1 million high-quality reads, each with a distinct molecular identifier, were randomly selected from each sample. Reads sharing molecular identifiers were discarded rather than binned into consensus sequences. MiTCR, run with a Q25 quality threshold and the strictest error-elimination algorithm, handled CDR3 identification, clonotype clustering and error correction. A nonparametric unseen species model using Euler transformation provided a lower-bound estimate of total TCR beta diversity. TCRdb took the public reads, trimmed them with fastp at Q25, ran MiXCR for clone calling and kept in-frame beta chains. Duplicate CDR3 protein sequences are folded into a single record with the most common DNA and genes. TCRdb's processing, not the authors', yielded these V and J calls. A total of 600,000 or so distinct CDR3 sequences appear in this sample, about 30% of them only once. The biggest ten clones account for around 16% of the sample.

These data belong to a study of blood T cells in healthy people across ages (dated by TCRdb to the mid-2010s). Looking at the study overall: Template switching captured roughly one uniquely barcoded TCR beta cDNA molecule per two T cells in model experiments. Two additional independent replicas of 1 million unique cDNA reads from the same blood draw were analyzed for two donors (one aged 18 to 29 and one aged 80 or older). To avoid experimental bias, donors of different ages were spread randomly across the sequencing lanes. The study measured age-related changes in TCR beta repertoire diversity using deep sequencing normalized with unique cDNA molecular identifiers. Donors were grouped into four age groups: young (average roughly 16 years), middle-aged (roughly 38), aged (about 60) and long-lived (around 82). The full study reports these points: A strong correlation was found between observed TCR beta diversity and the percentage of naive T cells measured by flow cytometry. Observed TCR beta diversity per million T cells fell roughly linearly with age, and a significant reduction was already apparent by age around 39. Compared with the aged group, the long-lived group had more naive CD4+ T cells, fewer expanded clones and increased TCR diversity, suggesting age selection. Conclusive comparison of naive and antigen-experienced compartments was prevented by the profiling of bulk unsorted PBMCs. Total diversity estimates from one million sequenced T cells were considered lower bounds and underestimates. Because donor CMV infection status was unknown, age-related changes in expanded clonotypes were potentially confounded.

Sample: blood. This TCR came from a woman of 80 years or more in good health.

The DNA reads TGCAGCGCCGAGCGGTTCGGGGGTACTGAAGCTTTCTTT. This gives the protein CSAERFGGTEAFF. Recombination joined TRBV29-1 with TRBJ1-1, with TRBD1 as a weak D call on 5 bases. Looking up the germline V gene yields CDR1 SQVTM and CDR2 ANQGSEA. Reading from cysteine to phenylalanine, the CDR3 counts 13 amino acids. Of all the DNA, just the CDR3 is kept, 39 bases in frame from base 1. The trim is 7 bases for V and 5 bases for J, with a gap of 17 bases between the germline ends.